This T cell receptor beta chain comes out of a study of Tregs in tolerant kidney transplant recipients. Findings of the study overall: Tregs expanded with activated donor B cells seemed most donor-specific.

The table lists this clone with a count of one. Its antigen remains unidentified. Thawed PBMCs were FACS-sorted into unstimulated CD4+CD25+CD127- regulatory T cells, CD4+CD25- non-regulatory cells, CD4 and CD8 cells. CDR3 size: 15 residues. Trimming left V 8 bases short and J 0 bases short, with 15 bases between. Per germline, CDR1 LNHNV and CDR2 YYDKDF (reference sequence). The protocol was immunoSEQ multiplex PCR, while the TCRdb copy is restricted to in-frame clones and leaves out a portion. The repertoire holds hundreds of thousands of clones, with about 86% as singletons. Sequencing was done on a sample of CD4+ T cells from blood. This receptor was obtained from a human donor in good health. The gene calls are TRBV15 and TRBJ2-3, with D tentatively TRBD2 (6 bases). The CDR3 region is CATQQRGGSTDTQYF. CDR3 nucleotides: TGTGCCACCCAGCAGAGAGGAGGGAGCACAGATACGCAGTATTTT.